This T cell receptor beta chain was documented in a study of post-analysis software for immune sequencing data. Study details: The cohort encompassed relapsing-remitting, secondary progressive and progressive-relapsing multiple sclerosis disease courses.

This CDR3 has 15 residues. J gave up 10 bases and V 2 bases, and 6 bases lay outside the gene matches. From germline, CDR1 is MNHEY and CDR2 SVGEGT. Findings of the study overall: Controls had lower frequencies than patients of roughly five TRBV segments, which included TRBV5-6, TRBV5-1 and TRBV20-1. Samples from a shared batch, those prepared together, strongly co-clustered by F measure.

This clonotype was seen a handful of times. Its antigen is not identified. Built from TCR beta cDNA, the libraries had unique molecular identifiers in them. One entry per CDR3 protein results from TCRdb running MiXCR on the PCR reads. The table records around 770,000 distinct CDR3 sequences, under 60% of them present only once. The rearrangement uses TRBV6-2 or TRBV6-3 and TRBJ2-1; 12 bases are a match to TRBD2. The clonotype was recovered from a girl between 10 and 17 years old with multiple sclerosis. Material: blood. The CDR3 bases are TGTGCCAGCAGTTACCCGACTAGCGGGAGAAGGGAGCAGTTCTTC. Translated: CASSYPTSGRREQFF.